This TCR beta chain is from a study of identical twins listed by TCRdb under 2016. Background on the whole study: The study deep-sequenced TCR alpha and beta repertoires from monozygotic twins, unrelated adults of various ages and cord blood to test whether fetal clonotypes persist. To rule out contamination, replicate twin experiments were performed at different times with different library preparation protocols.

There are 16 amino acids in the CDR3, from cysteine to phenylalanine inclusive. The only DNA kept is the CDR3, 48 bases in frame from the first base. The germline V gene gives CDR1 as MNHNS and CDR2 as SASEGT. The germline V and J ends show losses of 2 bases and 4 bases respectively, and no gene match explains 10 bases of the junction. There are many counts of this clonotype. The clone's antigen remains unknown. The record has no base qualities; no much larger clone is one base away. Every donor in the study was a healthy Caucasian. The twin cohort comprised three pairs of female monozygotic twins, all aged roughly 18 to 30 years. RNA for TCR libraries was isolated from peripheral blood mononuclear cells. What the authors observed across the whole study: Zero-insertion analyses could be partly confounded by invariant T cells such as MAIT and iNKT, though diverse VJ usage argued against such confounding for most clonotypes. In monozygotic twins, out-of-frame TCR alpha sharing was systematically underestimated by recombination models, although the models agreed with sharing between unrelated individuals. The excess sharing between twins in beta out-of-frame sequences was weaker because fewer shared sequences reduced the signal-to-noise ratio. Abundant cord blood beta clonotypes carried fewer insertions; young adult naive repertoires showed a weaker similar trend, while memory repertoires showed none. Compared with coincidental sharing between unrelated individuals, out-of-frame TCR alpha sequences shared between twins had an excess of sequences with low generation probability. Conclusions relied on cross-sectional statistical analysis, since the same donors could not be followed over many years.

Library creation used 5' RACE. TCRdb lists the instrument as Illumina HiSeq 2000. Template switching added a universal primer binding site, and the final cDNA carried a unique molecular identifier that allowed TCR cDNA molecules to be counted accurately. Specific primers in the conserved constant-segment region were used to synthesize first-strand cDNA for the TCR alpha and beta chains. To control for contamination, each cDNA library was double barcoded with a SMART-Mk sample barcode plus Illumina barcodes. Two successive PCR steps introduced TruSeq adapter sequences along with Illumina sample barcodes. The Illumina HiSeq platform was used with custom primers to sequence TCR alpha and beta cDNA libraries. Under the source paper's analysis protocol: Raw reads were processed with MiGEC to extract unique molecular identifiers, and MiXCR was used to determine CDR3 positions. Recombination models were inferred per individual with the repgenHMM and IGoR tools using an EM algorithm. The tcR package in R was used for shared clonotype analysis, with sharing normalized by the product of cloneset sizes. To study raw recombination without the effects of thymic and clonal selection, out-of-frame nonproductive sequences were analyzed. The raw public reads went through TCRdb reprocessing: fastp at Q25, MiXCR clone calling, in-frame beta chains kept. Each CDR3 protein appears once, grouped with its most common genes and DNA. The V and J calls were not made by the authors but by TCRdb's processing. Here the sample has approximately 890,000 distinct CDR3 sequences; about 12% occur a single time. Around 1.6% of the sample is in the top ten clones.

This sample also belongs to another study, concerning yellow fever vaccine responses in identical twins. According to the second study: The authors reported that the T cell response to vaccination in identical twins appeared partly convergent and partly personalized. Focusing on identical twins, the study followed the T cell clones that responded to the vaccine, and did so with precision.

The chain links TRBV6-1 with TRBJ2-7; TRBD2 matches 8 bases in the middle. The sequencing input was PBMCs. The receptor comes from a woman aged 18 to 35 in good health. The CDR3 has the sequence CASSEKERELSYEQYF. The bases are TGTGCCAGCAGTGAAAAGGAGCGGGAGCTTTCGTACGAGCAGTACTTC.